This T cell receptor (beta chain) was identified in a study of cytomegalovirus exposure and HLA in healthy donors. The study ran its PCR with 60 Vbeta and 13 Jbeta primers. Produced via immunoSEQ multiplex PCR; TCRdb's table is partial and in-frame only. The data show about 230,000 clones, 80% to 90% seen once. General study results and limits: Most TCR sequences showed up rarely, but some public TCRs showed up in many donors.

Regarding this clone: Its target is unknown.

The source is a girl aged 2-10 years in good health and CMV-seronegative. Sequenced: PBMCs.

The CDR3 DNA sequence: TGCGCCAGCAGCTTGACTAGCGCGTCTAGCACAGATACGCAGTATTTT. This translates into CASSLTSASSTDTQYF. The genes are TRBV5-1 and TRBJ2-3; 7 nucleotides agree with TRBD2. Trimming took 1 base from V and 0 from J; bases not matched to a gene: 5. CDR3 size: 16 residues. In germline, CDR1 is SGHRS, CDR2 YFSETQ.